These 6 T cell receptor beta chains share one sample of origin, sequenced in a study of blood T cells in healthy people across ages. A J-beta primer mix and a sample-barcoded 5' primer were used in a second PCR of roughly 7 to 12 cycles. One entry per CDR3 protein results from TCRdb running MiXCR on the 5' RACE reads. The top ten hold about 18% of the sample, which has about 570,000 distinct CDR3 sequences, 27% seen once. The sample consisted of blood. These receptors all stem from a woman aged 70-85 years in good health.

This clonotype was seen a handful of times. J is TRBJ1-4 and V is TRBV7-9; D not certain. The CDR3 runs 16 residues. The ends were cut back, 5 bases at V and 5 bases at J, with 18 bases in the middle. Germline V gene data show CDR1 as SEHNR and CDR2 as FQNEAQ (reference sequence). CDR3 bases: TGTGCCAGCAGCACCGTACAATTACTGAGGAATGAAAAACTGTTTTTT. Amino acids: CASSTVQLLRNEKLFF.

The chain combines TRBV12-3 or TRBV12-4 with TRBJ1-3; D not certain. The V and J ends lost 3 bases and 1 base respectively, with 13 bases between them. The CDR3 sequence is 16 residues long. The CDR3 loop is CASSFSFGVSGNTIYF. The CDR3 DNA follows: TGTGCCAGCAGTTTCTCGTTTGGGGTGTCTGGAAACACCATATATTTT.

The chain carries TRBV12-3 or TRBV12-4 and TRBJ1-2, with TRBD1 matching 9 bases. The CDR3 is 14 amino acids. V shed 7 bases and J 5 bases; nucleotides not matched to a gene: 8. In DNA, the CDR3 is TGTGCCAGCATCCACAGGGGGCTTGGATATGGCTACACCTTC. The encoded protein is CASIHRGLGYGYTF.

This rearrangement joins TRBV20-1 to TRBJ2-3; 9 nucleotides line up with TRBD2. Unmatched junction bases numbered 13, after V lost 0 bases and J lost 6 bases. The CDR3 is 17 residues long. Germline V gene data show CDR1 as DFQATT and CDR2 as SNEGSKA (reference sequence). The CDR3 spells CSAREVEAGGAEDTQYF. The CDR3 bases are TGCAGTGCTAGAGAGGTGGAAGCGGGGGGCGCGGAGGATACGCAGTATTTT.

The sample holds a few counts of this clonotype. This chain links TRBV20-1 with TRBJ1-4, with 9 bases identical to TRBD1. The CDR3 loop spans 12 amino acids. V lost 4 bases and J lost 10; bases outside the gene matches: 4. Germline CDR1 DFQATT, CDR2 SNEGSKA (reference sequence). The CDR3 coding sequence is TGCAGTGCTAACAGGGGACAGGGAAAACTGTTTTTT. Translated: CSANRGQGKLFF.

The chain carries TRBV6-6 and TRBJ2-3, with D unclear. The CDR3 has 16 residues. The germline V and J ends were trimmed by 2 bases and 2 bases, with 14 bases remaining between them. Germline V gene lookup returns CDR1 MNHNY and CDR2 SVGAGI (reference sequence). The CDR3 DNA is TGTGCCAGCAGTTACGGGAAAGGTTCGCACACAGATACGCAGTATTTT. This codes for CASSYGKGSHTDTQYF.